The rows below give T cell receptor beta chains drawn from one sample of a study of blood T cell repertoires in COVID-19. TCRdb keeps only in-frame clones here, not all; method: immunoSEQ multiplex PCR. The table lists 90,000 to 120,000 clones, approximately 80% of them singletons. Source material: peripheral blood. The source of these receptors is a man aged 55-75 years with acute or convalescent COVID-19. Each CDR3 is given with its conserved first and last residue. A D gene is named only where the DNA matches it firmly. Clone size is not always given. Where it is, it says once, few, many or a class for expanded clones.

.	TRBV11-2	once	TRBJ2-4	CASSRQTRAKNIQYF	TGTGCCAGCAGCCGACAAACCAGAGCCAAAAACATTCAGTACTTC
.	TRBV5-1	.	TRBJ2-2	CASSEKLTGTGELFF	TGCGCCAGCAGCGAGAAGCTAACGGGCACCGGGGAGCTGTTTTTT
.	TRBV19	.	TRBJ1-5	CASTWDTAQIGQPQHF	TGTGCCAGTACCTGGGACACAGCCCAAATAGGACAGCCCCAGCATTTT
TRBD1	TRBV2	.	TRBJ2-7	CASSVGQGGHEQYF	TGTGCCAGCAGTGTTGGACAGGGGGGCCACGAGCAGTACTTC
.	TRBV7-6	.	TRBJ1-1	CASSLFSWGEEAFF	TGTGCCAGCAGCTTGTTTTCTTGGGGGGAGGAAGCTTTCTTT
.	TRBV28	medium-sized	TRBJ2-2	CASSSRGTGELFF	TGTGCCAGCAGTTCGCGCGGGACCGGGGAGCTGTTTTTT
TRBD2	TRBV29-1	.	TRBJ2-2	CSVERGSLTGELFF	TGCAGCGTTGAACGCGGGAGTTTGACCGGGGAGCTGTTTTTT
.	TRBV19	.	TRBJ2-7	CASSRVRGEQYF	TGTGCCAGTAGTAGGGTCCGGGGCGAGCAGTACTTC
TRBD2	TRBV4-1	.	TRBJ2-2	CASSQEGSGSRTGELFF	TGCGCCAGCAGCCAAGAGGGTAGCGGGAGTCGGACCGGGGAGCTGTTTTTT
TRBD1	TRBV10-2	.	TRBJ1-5	CASSEMFDVRGLNSNQPQHF	TGCGCCAGCAGTGAGATGTTTGATGTCAGGGGGTTGAATAGCAATCAGCCCCAGCATTTT
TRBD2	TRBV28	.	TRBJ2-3	CASSWVMSRGDTDTQYF	TGTGCCAGCAGTTGGGTCATGAGTCGGGGGGACACAGATACGCAGTATTTT
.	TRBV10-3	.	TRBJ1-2	CAISGISHDGYTF	TGTGCCATCAGCGGGATCTCACACGACGGCTACACCTTC
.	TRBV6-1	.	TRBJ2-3	CASSEPGTDTQYF	TGTGCCAGCAGTGAACCGGGCACAGATACGCAGTATTTT
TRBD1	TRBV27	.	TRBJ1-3	CASRTGAGNTIYF	TGTGCCAGCAGAACAGGGGCTGGAAACACCATATATTTT
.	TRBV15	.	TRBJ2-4	CATSRKSFDKNIQYF	TGTGCCACCAGCCGCAAGAGCTTCGACAAAAACATTCAGTACTTC
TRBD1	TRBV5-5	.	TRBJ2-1	CASSLGFETGLYNEQFF	TGTGCCAGCAGCTTGGGTTTCGAGACAGGGCTCTACAATGAGCAGTTCTTC
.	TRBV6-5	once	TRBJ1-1	CASSFTMEAMNTEAFF	TGTGCCAGCAGTTTCACAATGGAGGCCATGAACACTGAAGCTTTCTTT
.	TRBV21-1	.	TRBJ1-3	CASKTTTGVGNTIYF	TGTGCCAGCAAAACGACAACAGGGGTTGGAAACACCATATATTTT
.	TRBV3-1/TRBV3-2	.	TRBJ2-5	CASSQLLETQYF	TGTGCCAGCAGCCAACTACTAGAGACCCAGTACTTC
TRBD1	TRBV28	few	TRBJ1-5	CASSSDRGSQPQHF	TGTGCCAGCAGCTCGGACAGGGGTAGTCAGCCCCAGCATTTT
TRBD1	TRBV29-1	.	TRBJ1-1	CSVQDRLGAEAFF	TGCAGCGTTCAGGACAGGCTAGGGGCTGAAGCTTTCTTT
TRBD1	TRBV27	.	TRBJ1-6	CASSTRDRGQGSPLHF	TGTGCCAGCAGTACCCGGGACAGGGGGCAGGGGTCACCCCTCCACTTT
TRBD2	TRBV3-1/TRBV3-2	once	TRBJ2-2	CASSQEFGRLAGELFF	TGTGCCAGCAGCCAAGAGTTCGGGAGGTTGGCCGGGGAGCTGTTTTTT
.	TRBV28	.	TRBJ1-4	CAGQRDSNEKLFF	TGTGCCGGACAGAGGGATTCTAATGAAAAACTGTTTTTT
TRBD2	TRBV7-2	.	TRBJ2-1	CASSSRVAGEYNEQFF	TGTGCCAGCAGCTCCCGGGTAGCGGGAGAGTACAATGAGCAGTTCTTC
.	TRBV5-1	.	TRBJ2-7	CASSLGEQPYEQYF	TGCGCCAGCAGCTTGGGTGAACAACCCTACGAGCAGTACTTC
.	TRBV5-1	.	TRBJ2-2	CASRGGGEVSGELFF	TGCGCCAGCCGGGGAGGGGGAGAGGTATCCGGGGAGCTGTTTTTT
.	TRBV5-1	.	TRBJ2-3	CASSLDSPSTDTQYF	TGCGCCAGCAGCCTCGACAGCCCAAGCACAGATACGCAGTATTTT
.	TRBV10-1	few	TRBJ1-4	CASSESTVLGKLFF	TGCGCCAGCAGTGAGTCAACAGTTCTTGGGAAACTGTTTTTT
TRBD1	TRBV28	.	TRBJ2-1	CASRRTGLHEQFF	TGTGCCAGCAGAAGGACAGGGCTCCATGAGCAGTTCTTC
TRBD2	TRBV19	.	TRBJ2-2	CASETSGYTGELFF	TGTGCCAGTGAGACTAGCGGGTACACCGGGGAGCTGTTTTTT
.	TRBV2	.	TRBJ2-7	CASSERLEQYF	TGTGCCAGCAGTGAACGACTCGAGCAGTACTTC
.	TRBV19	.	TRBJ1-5	CASNTRGTNQPQHF	TGTGCCAGTAATACCAGGGGTACTAATCAGCCCCAGCATTTT
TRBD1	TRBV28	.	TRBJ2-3	CASSSGQSTDTQYF	TGTGCCAGCAGTTCGGGACAGAGCACAGATACGCAGTATTTT
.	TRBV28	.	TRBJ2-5	CASSGSGRETQYF	TGTGCCAGCAGTGGTAGCGGTCGGGAGACCCAGTACTTC
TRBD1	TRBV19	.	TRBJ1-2	CASSISGTGDYGYTF	TGTGCCAGTAGTATATCGGGGACAGGGGACTATGGCTACACCTTC
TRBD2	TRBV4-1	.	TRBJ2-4	CASSQPYGRAKNIQYF	TGCGCCAGCAGCCAGCCCTACGGGAGGGCCAAAAACATTCAGTACTTC
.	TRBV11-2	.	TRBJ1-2	CASTLIIGYGYTF	TGTGCCAGCACCCTCATTATCGGCTATGGCTACACCTTC